The 8 T cell receptor beta chains reported below all come from one sample, sequenced in a study of regulatory T cells in long-lasting Graves disease. Specified time point: newly diagnosed GD, antithyroid drugs for less than 3 months. Isolated PBMC RNA provided the starting material for the TCR library. Arm-PCR of CDR3 regions and iRepertoire HTBI primers were the basis on which TCR beta libraries were built. A single record per CDR3 protein comes from TCRdb applying MiXCR to the multiplex PCR reads. The repertoire holds approximately 440,000 distinct CDR3 sequences, with around 15% as singletons. These data also formed part of another study, on T cells in Graves' hyperthyroidism and ophthalmopathy.

The sample in question was peripheral blood mononuclear cells (PBMCs), obtained at new diagnosis, from a patient treated with antithyroid drugs. Receptors originate from a middle-aged man with Graves disease.

In this sample, this clonotype turned up many times. J is TRBJ2-7 and V is TRBV9; D is undetermined. V lost 4 bases to trimming and J lost 1 base, with 12 bases between them. The CDR3 length is 14 residues. Germline CDR1 and CDR2: SGDLS and YYNGEE. CDR3 amino acids: CASSPASESYEQYF. CDR3 in DNA: TGTGCCAGCAGCCCTGCCTCTGAATCCTACGAGCAGTACTTC. Complete variable domain (other parts from reference TRBV9 and TRBJ2-7): DSGVTQTPKHLITATGQRVTLRCSPRSGDLSVYWYQQSLDQGLQFLIQYYNGEERAKGNILERFSAQQFPDLHSELNLSSLELGDSALYFCASSPASESYEQYFGPGTRLTVT.

This clonotype was counted many times. V is TRBV14 and J is TRBJ2-2; D is ambiguous. Germline-derived CDR1 and CDR2 are SGHDN and FVKESK. The length of the CDR3 is 16 residues. V lost 0 bases and J lost 0, with 8 bases in between. The CDR3 DNA sequence: TGTGCCAGCAGCCAAGACTACTCCGCGAACACCGGGGAGCTGTTTTTT. It encodes CASSQDYSANTGELFF.

On this clonotype itself: This may be a read error: a much more frequent sequence differs by one nucleotide. The chain combines TRBV5-1 with TRBJ1-2; TRBD1 is a possible D gene (5 bases). Trimming took off 6 bases at V and 6 bases at J, with 18 bases between the two ends. Germline V gene sequence: CDR1 SGHRS, CDR2 YFSETQ. This CDR3 is built from 14 residues. CDR3 nucleotides: TGCGCCAGCAACTTCGGCGGGGCGGGCGATGGCTACACCTTC. This encodes CASNFGGAGDGYTF.

V and J are TRBV27 and TRBJ2-1; 11 bases fit TRBD1. Germline CDR1 MNHEY, CDR2 SMNVEV (reference sequence). V dropped 7 bases and J dropped 5; count of bases not matched to a gene: 10. The CDR3 consists of 16 residues. In DNA form, the CDR3 reads TGTGCCAGCAAGGGGAGGACAGGGGGCGCCGACAATGAGCAGTTCTTC. Its protein product is CASKGRTGGADNEQFF.

This clonotype was detected a few times. J is TRBJ2-3 and V is TRBV24-1, with D hard to call. Per germline, CDR1 KGHDR and CDR2 SFDVKD. The CDR3 covers 17 residues. Trimming took 3 bases from V and 2 from J, leaving 17 bases between them. The DNA of the CDR3 is TGTGCCACCAGTGATCCCATGGCGGTCCTTAACACAGATACGCAGTATTTT. It yields the protein CATSDPMAVLNTDTQYF.

A remark on this clonotype: A far larger clone is one nucleotide away, so this likely arose from a read error. The chain uses TRBV7-9 and TRBJ2-7; possibly TRBD1 for D (6 bases). Germline V gives CDR1 SEHNR, CDR2 FQNEAQ (reference sequence). Trimming took off 4 bases at V and 2 bases at J, with 9 bases between the two ends. This CDR3 is 13 amino acids long. CDR3 sequence reads: CASSSQGPYEQYF. In nucleotides, the CDR3 is TGTGCCAGCAGCTCACAGGGTCCCTACGAGCAGTACTTC.

This clonotype has a count of ten or more. This rearrangement joins TRBV20-1 to TRBJ2-3; perhaps TRBD2 as D (6 bases). This CDR3 contains 14 residues. In germline, CDR1 is DFQATT, CDR2 SNEGSKA (reference sequence). V was cut by 0 bases and J by 1 base, with 8 bases left in between. The DNA for the CDR3 is TGCAGTGCTAGAGATAGCGGCCGCACAGATACGCAGTATTTT. Its translation: CSARDSGRTDTQYF.

Points on this clonotype: A much larger clone lies a single base off, so this may be a read error. V is TRBV28 and J is TRBJ2-7; D may match TRBD1 or TRBD2 (5 bases each). The CDR3 consists of 15 residues. Germline CDR1 is MDHEN and CDR2 is SYDVKM. The CDR3 loop reads CASSLAGASTYEQHF. The DNA for the CDR3 is TGTGCCAGCAGTTTAGCCGGGGCGAGCACCTACGAGCAGCACTTC.